The 5 T cell receptor beta chains below were found in one sample sequenced in a study of blood T cell repertoires in COVID-19. Profiled with immunoSEQ multiplex PCR; TCRdb holds only in-frame clones, not every one. The sample carries 250,000 or so clones, about 91% recorded once. Sequencing was done on a sample of PBMCs or T cells enriched from blood (not recorded which). These TCRs come from a woman aged 35 to 49 with acute COVID-19.

The chain links TRBV5-1 to TRBJ2-1, with TRBD2 matching over 13 bases. After removal of 3 bases from V and 8 bases from J, the junction contained 8 bases not matched to a gene. This CDR3 contains 16 residues. The germline gives CDR1 SGHRS, CDR2 YFSETQ. As DNA, the CDR3 is TGCGCCAGCAGCTCCACTAGCGGGAGGGCCGTCGATGAGCAGTTCTTC. Its translation: CASSSTSGRAVDEQFF.

This clone came up once. This chain joins TRBV11-2 and TRBJ1-4; TRBD1 matches 11 bases. CDR1 and CDR2 from the germline V gene are SGHAT and FQNNGV. This CDR3 is built from 16 residues. J was trimmed by 2 bases and V by 5 bases; bases with no gene match: 4. CDR3 DNA sequence: TGTGCCAGCAGCCGGGACAGGGGGGGGACTAATGAAAAACTGTTTTTT. As protein: CASSRDRGGTNEKLFF.

The sample holds one count of this clone. The chain is built from TRBV7-2 and TRBJ1-1, with D perhaps TRBD1 (5 bases). Germline V gives CDR1 SGHTA, CDR2 FQGNSA. The ends were cut back, 1 base at V and 2 bases at J, with 11 bases in the middle. The CDR3 covers 15 residues. This CDR3 is CASSLVGGPNTEAFF. Here the CDR3 DNA reads TGTGCCAGCAGCTTAGTCGGGGGACCTAACACTGAAGCTTTCTTT.

The chain joins TRBV2 to TRBJ1-5; maybe TRBD1 (5 bases). This CDR3 region has 16 residues. V lost 1 base and J 6 bases, leaving 16 bases between the germline ends. Germline V lookup: CDR1 SNHLY, CDR2 FYNNEI. CDR3: CASSEVGGNGAQPQHF. DNA of the CDR3: TGTGCCAGCAGTGAAGTCGGCGGGAATGGGGCTCAGCCCCAGCATTTT.

As DNA, the CDR3 is TGTGCCAGTAGTACATCGGGACTAGCGGGAGCTGAGCAGTTCTTC. Its translation: CASSTSGLAGAEQFF. The rearrangement uses TRBV19 and TRBJ2-1, with 14 bases that match TRBD2. Germline-derived CDR1 and CDR2 are LNHDA and SQIVND (reference sequence). CDR3 length: 15 residues. J gave up 9 bases and V 4 bases, and 5 bases lay outside the gene matches.